The subject of this entry is one T cell receptor beta chain. This entry is derived from a study of blood T cell repertoires in COVID-19. Study as a whole: Researchers got acute and convalescent COVID-19 samples from the United States, Italy and Spain. Sources were T cells, B-cell-depleted T cells, or PBMCs; the material itself was cDNA or gDNA.

Source study methods: Quantification of nucleated cells was approximated via reference gene primer amplification. Libraries were prepared by immunoSEQ multiplex PCR; TCRdb keeps only in-frame clonotypes and omits some of them. That table gives V, J and clone size, and the DNA gave D and trimming. The sample carries fewer than 80,000 clones, 75% to 90% recorded once. Germline V CDR1 and CDR2: SNHLY, FYNNEI. With 4 bases removed from V and 1 base from J, the gap between germline ends came to 10 bases. CDR3 length equals 14 residues. This rearrangement joins TRBV2 to TRBJ1-2; D is unclear. The sequence was collected from a woman aged 50 to 60 with active COVID-19. Sequencing input: peripheral blood. DNA of the CDR3: TGTGCCAGCAGTGGAACAGTTCTTAACTATGGCTACACCTTC. It yields the protein CASSGTVLNYGYTF.